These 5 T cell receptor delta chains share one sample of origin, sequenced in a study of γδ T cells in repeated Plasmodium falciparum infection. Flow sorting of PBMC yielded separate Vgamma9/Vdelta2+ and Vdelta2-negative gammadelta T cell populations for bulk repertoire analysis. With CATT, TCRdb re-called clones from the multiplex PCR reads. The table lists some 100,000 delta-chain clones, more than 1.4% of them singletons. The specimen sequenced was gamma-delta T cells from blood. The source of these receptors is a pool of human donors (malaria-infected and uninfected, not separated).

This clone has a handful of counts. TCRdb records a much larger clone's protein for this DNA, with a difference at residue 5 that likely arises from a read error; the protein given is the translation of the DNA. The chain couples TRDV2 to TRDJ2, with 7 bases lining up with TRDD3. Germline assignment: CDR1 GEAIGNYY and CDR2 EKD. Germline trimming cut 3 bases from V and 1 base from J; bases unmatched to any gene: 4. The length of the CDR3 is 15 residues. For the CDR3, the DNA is TGTGCCTGTGACTCCGTGGGGGATTTGACAGCACAACTCTTCTTT. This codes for CACDSVGDLTAQLFF.

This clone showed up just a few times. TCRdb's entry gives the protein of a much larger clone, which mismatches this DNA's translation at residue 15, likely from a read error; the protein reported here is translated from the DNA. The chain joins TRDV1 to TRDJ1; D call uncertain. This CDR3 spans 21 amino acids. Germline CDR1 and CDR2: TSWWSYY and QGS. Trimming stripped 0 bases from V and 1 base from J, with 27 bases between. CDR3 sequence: CALGELKRTGHHQWCTDKLIF. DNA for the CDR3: TGTGCTCTTGGGGAACTCAAGCGGACGGGTCACCATCAATGGTGCACCGATAAACTCATCTTT.

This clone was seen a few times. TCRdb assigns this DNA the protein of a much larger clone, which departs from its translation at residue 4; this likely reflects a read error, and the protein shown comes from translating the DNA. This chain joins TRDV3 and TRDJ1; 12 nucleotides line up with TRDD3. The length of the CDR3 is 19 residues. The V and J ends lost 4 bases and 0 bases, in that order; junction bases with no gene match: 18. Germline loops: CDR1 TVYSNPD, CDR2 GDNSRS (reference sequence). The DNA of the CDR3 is TGTGCCTCCGACCTTCCCTCCACTGGGGGATACTGGTACACCGATAAACTCATCTTT. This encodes CASDLPSTGGYWYTDKLIF.

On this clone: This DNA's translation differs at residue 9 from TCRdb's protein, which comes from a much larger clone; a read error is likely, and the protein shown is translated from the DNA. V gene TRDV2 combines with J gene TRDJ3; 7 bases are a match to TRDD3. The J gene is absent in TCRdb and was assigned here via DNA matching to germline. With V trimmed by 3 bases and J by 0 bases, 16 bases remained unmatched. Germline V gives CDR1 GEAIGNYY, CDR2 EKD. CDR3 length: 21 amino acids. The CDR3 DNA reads TGTGCCTGTGACCCCTTCTGGGGGGTACACCCAAGCTCCTGGGACACCCGACAGATGTTTTTC. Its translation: CACDPFWGVHPSSWDTRQMFF.

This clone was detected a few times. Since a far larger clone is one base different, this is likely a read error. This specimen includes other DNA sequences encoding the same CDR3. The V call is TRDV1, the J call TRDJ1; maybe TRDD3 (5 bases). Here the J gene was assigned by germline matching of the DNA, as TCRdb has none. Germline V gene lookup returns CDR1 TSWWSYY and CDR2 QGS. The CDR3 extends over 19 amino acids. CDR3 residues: CALGEYTALPAVGADKLIF. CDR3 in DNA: TGTGCCCTTGGGGAATATACCGCGCTACCGGCAGTGGGAGCCGATAAACTCATCTTT.